Below, 21 T cell receptor beta chains from the same sample are listed, as sequenced in a study of blood T cell repertoires in COVID-19. Method: immunoSEQ multiplex PCR; TCRdb's copy keeps in-frame clones and lacks some. The table has 200,000 to 250,000 clones, around 81% seen once. Sequencing was carried out using PBMCs or T cells enriched from blood (not recorded which). The receptor source for this set is a woman between 40 and 55 years old with acute COVID-19.

The chain links TRBV18 to TRBJ1-1; possibly TRBD1 for D (6 bases). This CDR3 contains 15 residues. Germline V CDR1 and CDR2: KGHSH, LQKENI. V was cut by 2 bases and J by 1 base, with 11 bases left in between. CDR3 DNA sequence: TGTGCCAGCTCACCAGTGGACAGTGGGAACACTGAAGCTTTCTTT. This codes for CASSPVDSGNTEAFF.

V is TRBV19 and J is TRBJ1-2, with 7 nucleotides matching TRBD1. This CDR3 contains 16 residues. CDR1 and CDR2 from the germline V gene are LNHDA and SQIVND (reference sequence). V gave up 3 bases and J gave up 3 bases; unmatched junction bases: 10. CDR3 loop: CASSMAGGQADYGYTF. In DNA form, the CDR3 reads TGTGCCAGTAGTATGGCCGGAGGACAGGCGGACTATGGCTACACCTTC.

This sequence joins TRBV19 and TRBJ2-3; D might be TRBD1 (7 bases). V shed 6 bases and J shed 6 bases, with 31 bases lying between them. The CDR3 loop spans 19 amino acids. Per the germline V gene, CDR1 is LNHDA and CDR2 is SQIVND (reference sequence). The CDR3 loop is CASSVAQGGGFPEGDTQYF. The DNA for the CDR3 is TGTGCCAGTAGCGTTGCCCAAGGAGGGGGCTTTCCGGAAGGGGATACGCAGTATTTT.

The V call is TRBV4-2, the J call TRBJ2-7; D is unclear. Trimming took off 0 bases at V and 5 bases at J, with 11 bases between the two ends. The V gene's germline CDR1 is LGHNA and CDR2 YNFKEQ. The length of the CDR3 is 14 residues. This CDR3 reads CASSQDLNYHEQYF. CDR3 DNA sequence: TGTGCCAGCAGCCAAGATCTTAACTACCACGAGCAGTACTTC.

V and J are TRBV19 and TRBJ2-2, with TRBD2 as a possible D gene (5 bases). The V end was cut by 3 bases, the J end by 6 bases, with 17 bases between. This CDR3 region has 16 residues. Germline lookup yields CDR1 LNHDA and CDR2 SQIVND (reference sequence). CDR3 sequence: CASSIYGLPPAGELFF. The CDR3, as DNA: TGTGCCAGTAGTATTTACGGACTCCCTCCGGCCGGGGAGCTGTTTTTT.

This sequence joins TRBV18 and TRBJ1-5; D perhaps matches TRBD1 (6 bases). This CDR3 is 14 amino acids long. The germline V gene encodes CDR1 KGHSH and CDR2 LQKENI. V was trimmed by 6 bases and J by 2 bases, leaving 11 bases between them. CDR3 sequence: CASSVGAGNQPQHF. The CDR3 DNA is TGTGCCAGCTCGGTGGGGGCGGGCAATCAGCCCCAGCATTTT.

V is TRBV7-6 and J is TRBJ2-7; TRBD2 matches at 8 bases. CDR1 SGHVS and CDR2 FNYEAQ come from the germline V gene. The V gene end was trimmed by 0 bases and the J gene end by 3 bases; junction bases not matched to a gene: 7. This CDR3 has 16 residues. The CDR3 DNA reads as TGTGCCAGCAGCTTAGCGCCGGGGGGGGACTTCTACGAGCAGTACTTC. As protein: CASSLAPGGDFYEQYF.

This clone was seen more than once but under ten times. The chain combines TRBV5-4 with TRBJ2-7; 7 bases fit TRBD1. With V trimmed by 5 bases and J by 6 bases, 5 bases remained unmatched. Germline V gene data show CDR1 as SGHNT and CDR2 as YYREEE (reference sequence). CDR3 size: 12 residues. The CDR3 protein is CASRATGLEQYF. DNA for the CDR3: TGTGCCAGCAGGGCGACAGGGCTCGAGCAGTACTTC.

The chain is built from TRBV7-9 and TRBJ1-3; the match to TRBD1 covers 9 bases. Germline CDR1 SEHNR, CDR2 FQNEAQ (reference sequence). J gave up 1 base and V 5 bases, and 3 bases lay outside the gene matches. The CDR3 covers 15 residues. The CDR3 reads CASSPDRGSGNTIYF. In nucleotides, the CDR3 is TGTGCCAGCAGCCCTGACAGGGGGTCTGGAAACACCATATATTTT.

The genes are TRBV4-3 and TRBJ2-7; 9 positions match TRBD1. The V and J ends lost 1 base and 3 bases, in that order; junction bases with no gene match: 16. The CDR3 is 19 amino acids. Germline CDR1 reads LGHNA; CDR2 reads YSLEER. CDR3 in amino acids: CASSQGGTGFESRFYEQYF. The CDR3 DNA sequence: TGCGCCAGCAGCCAAGGGGGGACAGGGTTCGAATCGAGATTCTACGAGCAGTACTTC.

The rearrangement uses TRBV5-1 and TRBJ1-1; D not certain. CDR1 and CDR2 from the germline V gene are SGHRS and YFSETQ. This CDR3 has 14 residues. V shed 2 bases and J shed 0 bases, with 8 bases lying between them. The CDR3 spells CASSFVPLNTEAFF. The CDR3, as DNA: TGCGCCAGCAGCTTCGTCCCCCTGAACACTGAAGCTTTCTTT.

A few counts support this clone. The chain has TRBV3-1 (or the pseudogene TRBV3-2) and TRBJ1-2; D ambiguous. Germline lookup yields CDR1 LGHDT and CDR2 YNNKEL (reference sequence). The V gene lost 4 bases and the J gene lost 5 bases, with 23 bases spanning the gap. This CDR3 has 17 residues. CDR3 region: CASSRHSERSLGYGYTF. CDR3 DNA: TGTGCCAGCAGCCGCCACTCCGAGCGATCCCTTGGTTATGGCTACACCTTC.

This CDR3 reads CSAVTGRNSPLHF. The DNA of the CDR3 is TGCAGCGCCGTGACAGGCCGGAATTCACCCCTCCACTTT. This chain connects TRBV29-1 to TRBJ1-6; maybe TRBD1 (6 bases). The germline V and J ends were trimmed by 7 bases and 7 bases, with 14 bases remaining between them. Germline lookup yields CDR1 SQVTM and CDR2 ANQGSEA. The CDR3 runs 13 residues.

This chain links TRBV19 with TRBJ2-3; no reliable D call. Germline V gene lookup returns CDR1 LNHDA and CDR2 SQIVND (reference sequence). Trimming cost V 6 bases and J 2 bases, with 15 bases left between them. The CDR3 is made up of 15 amino acids. CDR3 sequence reads: CASRLTATFTDTQYF. In DNA form, the CDR3 reads TGTGCCAGTAGACTTACTGCGACATTCACAGATACGCAGTATTTT.

In its sample, this clone was seen a few times. The V gene is TRBV5-6, the J gene TRBJ2-7; D not certain. This CDR3 is built from 13 residues. Looked up from germline, CDR1 is SGHDT and CDR2 is YYEEEE. Trimming removed 3 bases from V and 6 bases from J, with 13 bases in between. CDR3 region: CASSYPVAAEQYF. CDR3 nucleotides: TGTGCCAGCAGCTATCCAGTCGCGGCCGAGCAGTACTTC.

The V and J genes are TRBV20-1 and TRBJ2-3; D gene unclear. The CDR3 totals 16 residues. CDR1 and CDR2 (germline): DFQATT, SNEGSKA (reference sequence). V shed 3 bases and J shed 3 bases, with 19 bases lying between them. The CDR3 sequence: CSASEPRWLRTDTQYF. The CDR3 DNA sequence: TGCAGTGCTAGTGAACCTAGATGGCTTAGGACAGATACGCAGTATTTT.

This clone was detected a few times. This rearrangement joins TRBV10-1 to TRBJ1-4; 7 positions agree with TRBD1. With V trimmed by 6 bases and J by 7 bases, 11 bases remained unmatched. This CDR3 comprises 15 residues. Germline CDR1 WNHNN, CDR2 SYGVQD (reference sequence). For the CDR3, the DNA is TGCGCCAGCAGAGGGAGACAGGGACGGATTGAAAAACTGTTTTTT. Translating gives CASRGRQGRIEKLFF.

The chain uses TRBV19 and TRBJ2-2; no definite D call. The V end lost 5 bases, the J end lost 6 bases, and 16 bases lay between the germline ends. Germline CDR1 LNHDA, CDR2 SQIVND (reference sequence). The CDR3 loop spans 15 amino acids. The CDR3 protein is CASSPDTTRPGELFF. The CDR3 DNA reads as TGTGCCAGTAGTCCCGACACGACCCGACCCGGGGAGCTGTTTTTT. Full variable domain (outside the CDR3, taken from reference TRBV19 and TRBJ2-2): DGGITQSPKYLFRKEGQNVTLSCEQNLNHDAMYWYRQDPGQGLRLIYYSQIVNDFQKGDIAEGYSVSREKKESFPLTVTSAQKNPTAFYLCASSPDTTRPGELFFGEGSRLTVL.

V gene TRBV28 combines with J gene TRBJ2-5; 8 bases map to TRBD2. Losses at the gene ends were 6 bases for V and 1 base for J; bases not matched to a gene: 10. In germline, CDR1 is MDHEN, CDR2 SYDVKM. CDR3 length: 16 residues. CDR3 amino acids: CASSPLRGRFQETQYF. The CDR3 nucleotides read TGTGCCAGCAGCCCACTTCGCGGGAGGTTCCAAGAGACCCAGTACTTC.

The chain uses TRBV27 and TRBJ1-2; D not resolved. Trimming removed 7 bases at V and 0 bases at J, with 9 bases between. The CDR3 has 13 residues. Germline CDR1 reads MNHEY; CDR2 reads SMNVEV (reference sequence). The CDR3 nucleotides are TGTGCCAGCACCAACAATGCTAACTATGGCTACACCTTC. Translated: CASTNNANYGYTF.

This clone was counted once. V gene TRBV3-1 (or the pseudogene TRBV3-2) combines with J gene TRBJ1-4, with TRBD1 matching over 8 bases. Germline V gives CDR1 LGHDT, CDR2 YNNKEL (reference sequence). V shed 6 bases and J 5 bases; nucleotides not matched to a gene: 14. This CDR3 comprises 17 residues. The CDR3 protein is CASSQYLTGGPNEKLFF. Written as DNA, the CDR3 is TGTGCCAGCAGTCAATATCTTACAGGGGGGCCAAATGAAAAACTGTTTTTT.